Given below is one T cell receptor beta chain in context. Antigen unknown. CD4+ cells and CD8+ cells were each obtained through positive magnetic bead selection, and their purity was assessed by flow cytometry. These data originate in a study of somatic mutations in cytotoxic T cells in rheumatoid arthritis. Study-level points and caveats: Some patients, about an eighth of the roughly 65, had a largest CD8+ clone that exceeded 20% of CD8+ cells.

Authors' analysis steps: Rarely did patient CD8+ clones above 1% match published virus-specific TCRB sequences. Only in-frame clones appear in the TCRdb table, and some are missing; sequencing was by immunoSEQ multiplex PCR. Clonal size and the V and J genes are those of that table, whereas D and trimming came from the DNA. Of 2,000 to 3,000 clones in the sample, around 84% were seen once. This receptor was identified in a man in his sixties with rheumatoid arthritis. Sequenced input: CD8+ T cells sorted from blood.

The CDR3 nucleotides read TGTGCCATCAGTGCACGAGGCACAGATACGCAGTATTTT. It yields the protein CAISARGTDTQYF. The chain uses TRBV10-3 and TRBJ2-3; D unresolved. The V gene lost 4 bases and the J gene lost 1 base, with 6 bases spanning the gap. The CDR3 is made up of 13 amino acids. Germline V lookup: CDR1 ENHRY, CDR2 SYGVKD.